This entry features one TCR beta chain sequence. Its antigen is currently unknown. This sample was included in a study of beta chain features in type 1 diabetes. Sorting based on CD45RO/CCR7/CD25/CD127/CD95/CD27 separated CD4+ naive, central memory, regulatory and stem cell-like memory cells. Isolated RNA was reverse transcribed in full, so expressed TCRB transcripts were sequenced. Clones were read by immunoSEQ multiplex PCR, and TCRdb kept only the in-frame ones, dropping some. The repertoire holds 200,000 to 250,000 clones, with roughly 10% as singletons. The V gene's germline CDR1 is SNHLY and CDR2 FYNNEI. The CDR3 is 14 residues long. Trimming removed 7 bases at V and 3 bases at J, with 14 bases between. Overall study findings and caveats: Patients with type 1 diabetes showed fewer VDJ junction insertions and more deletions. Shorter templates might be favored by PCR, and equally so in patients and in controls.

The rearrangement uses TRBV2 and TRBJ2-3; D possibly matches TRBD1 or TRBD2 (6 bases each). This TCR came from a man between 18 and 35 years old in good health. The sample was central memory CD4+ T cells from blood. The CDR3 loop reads CASKGGYSTDTQYF. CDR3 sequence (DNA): TGTGCCAGCAAGGGGGGCTATTCGACAGATACGCAGTATTTT.